The clone carrying this T cell receptor (beta chain) was seen only a few times. Its specificity is not known. Alongside a J-beta primer mix, a sample-barcoded 5' primer served in a second PCR lasting roughly 6 to 11 cycles. From the 5' RACE reads, TCRdb called clonotypes with MiXCR, one entry per CDR3 protein. The profile shows approximately 800,000 distinct CDR3 sequences, around three fifths of them singletons. This CDR3 is 13 amino acids long. Germline V gene data show CDR1 as SGHTA and CDR2 as FQGTGA. J gave up 0 bases and V 9 bases, and 3 bases lay outside the gene matches. The data stem from a study of blood T cells in healthy people across ages. Study outcomes and limitations: Total diversity from one million sequenced T cells was likely underestimated.

The sequenced sample consisted of blood. This receptor was identified in a man aged 35 to 55 in good health. The chain recombines TRBV7-3 with TRBJ1-2, with 8 bases lining up with TRBD1. CDR3 bases: TGTGCCAGTGGGACAGGTCCTAACTATGGCTACACCTTC. It specifies CASGTGPNYGYTF.